Described below is a single TCR beta chain sequence and its context. The source of the sample is a study of T-cell reconstitution after alpha-beta-depleted transplantation in children. V was cut by 4 bases and J by 0 bases, with 10 bases left in between. The CDR3 runs 15 residues. Looked up from germline, CDR1 is DFQATT and CDR2 is SNEGSKA (reference sequence). Using unique molecular identifiers, the investigators prepared the TCRbeta library. TCRdb reprocessed the PCR reads via MiXCR and lists one record per CDR3 protein. This table holds some 350,000 distinct CDR3 sequences, about 9.4% found once. The specimen comprised PBMCs from the stem cell graft donor, sampled from the stem cell graft. The V call is TRBV20-1, the J call TRBJ1-6; D perhaps matches TRBD1 (6 bases). This clonotype was sampled from a human donor who donated a stem cell graft to a child with acute lymphoblastic leukemia. CDR3 coding DNA: TGCAGTGCTAAGGACAGTAGCTCCTATAATTCACCCCTCCACTTT. This encodes CSAKDSSSYNSPLHF.